One and the same sample provided the 10 T cell receptor beta chains below, sequenced in a study of CD8+ T cells in alopecia areata. On the basis of CD4, CD8alpha, NKG2D, NKG2ACE and other markers, pooled cutaneous lymph node cells were sorted. RNA was extracted and reverse transcribed into cDNA as the sequencing template. Libraries were prepared by immunoSEQ multiplex PCR; TCRdb keeps only in-frame clonotypes and omits some of them. The specimen has around 290,000 clones, none found just once. The specimen was CD4+ T cells sorted from a lymph node. These receptors all stem from a C3H/HeJ mouse with alopecia areata. The strain's MHC: H2-k.

This clone appeared a few times. Mouse gene names and germline throughout. The read comes to an end 4 residues before the CDR3 does, leaving the germline J gene to fill in the end. The J gene is TRBJ2-7, the V gene TRBV17; 10 bases align to TRBD2. Germline lookup yields CDR1 MNHDT and CDR2 YYDKIL. Trimming at V came to 4 bases and at J to 3 bases, leaving 3 bases not matched to a gene. CDR3 size: 14 residues. The CDR3 DNA, read in part, is TGTGCTAGCAGTACGAACTGGGGGGGCTAT. Protein: CASSTNWGGY. The entire CDR3 reads CASSTNWGGYEQYF.

About this clone itself: Mouse gene names and germline throughout. Read coverage stops 3 residues before the CDR3 terminus; the germline J gene supplies the remainder. The identical CDR3 is also encoded by other nucleotide sequences in the sample. V usage is TRBV19 and J usage is TRBJ1-6; D uncertain. TRBJ1-6 is filed as an ORF, its function uncertain. V dropped 0 bases and J dropped 7 bases, with 5 bases sitting between them. Germline CDR1 FNHDT, CDR2 SITEND (reference sequence). The CDR3 sequence is 13 residues long. The sequenced part of the CDR3 DNA is TGTGCCAGCAGTATAGTGGGGAATTCGCCC. Residues: CASSIVGNSP. The whole CDR3 reads CASSIVGNSPLYF.

As for this clone: These gene names are mouse names. The read halts 4 residues ahead of the CDR3 end, with the missing end drawn from the germline J gene. The same CDR3 can be traced to other DNA sequences in this sample. J is TRBJ2-7 and V is TRBV13-1; no clear D gene. The CDR3 consists of 12 residues. Germline V gene lookup returns CDR1 NSHNY and CDR2 SYGAGN. Trimming took 0 bases from V and 3 from J, leaving 4 bases between them. Here the CDR3 reads CASSDEGYEQYF. The CDR3 DNA, read in part, is TGTGCCAGCAGTGATGAGGGCTAT.

On this clone: Gene labels here are mouse ones. The read terminates 3 residues before the CDR3 end, so the remaining end is supplied by the germline J gene. In the same sample, other DNA sequences code for this CDR3. The chain employs TRBV19 and TRBJ1-6; D perhaps matches TRBD1 (5 bases). TRBJ1-6 is treated as an ORF (open reading frame) with a function not yet certain. The CDR3 totals 14 residues. V was pared by 1 base and J by 7 bases, with 9 bases between. Germline V lookup: CDR1 FNHDT, CDR2 SITEND (reference sequence). CDR3 DNA (partial): TGTGCCAGCAGTATACAGGGTGGGAATTCGCCC. Amino acid sequence: CASSIQGGNSP. The entire CDR3 protein reads CASSIQGGNSPLYF.

As to this clone: Germline and genes here are mouse. With the read ending 3 residues before the CDR3 end, the germline J gene is used to fill in that end. Distinct nucleotide sequences in the sample also encode this CDR3. J is TRBJ1-6 and V is TRBV1; the D gene is possibly TRBD1 (5 bases). Being an ORF, TRBJ1-6 has a function that is uncertain. V shed 1 base and J shed 3 bases, with 7 bases lying between them. Germline V gene lookup returns CDR1 NSQYPW and CDR2 LRSPGD (reference sequence). CDR3 size: 15 residues. The CDR3 spells CTCSAGQIYNSPLYF. The covered CDR3 bases are TGCACCTGCAGTGCAGGACAGATCTATAATTCGCCC.

Points on this clone: The gene symbols are mouse symbols. Read sequence stops 4 residues before the CDR3 end, and the germline J gene provides the missing end. This chain uses TRBV19 with TRBJ2-3; possible D gene TRBD1, 6 bases. Trimming removed 3 bases at V and 0 bases at J, with 14 bases between. Germline values: CDR1 FNHDT, CDR2 SITEND (reference sequence). CDR3 size: 16 residues. The CDR3 reads CASSKSRDNSAETLYF. The covered CDR3 bases are TGTGCCAGCAGTAAAAGTCGGGACAATAGTGCAGAA.

Details on this clone: This may stem from a read error, because a much larger clone lies one nucleotide away. The genes are named according to mouse. The read gets to within 4 residues of the CDR3 end, and the germline J gene fills in the rest. The rearrangement joins TRBV13-1 to TRBJ2-5; D perhaps matches TRBD1 (5 bases). The CDR3 spans 13 residues. Germline V CDR1 and CDR2: NSHNY, SYGAGN. V was cut by 3 bases and J by 2 bases, with 7 bases left in between. Incomplete CDR3 DNA: TGTGCCAGCAGTGGCAGGGTCCAAGAC. This codes for CASSGRVQD. The full CDR3 is CASSGRVQDTQYF.

This clone has only a few counts. Possible read error: a much larger clone is one base away. Mouse names are used for the genes. Read data end 4 residues before the CDR3 end; the end is taken from the germline J gene. This chain connects TRBV13-3 to TRBJ2-2; D is uncertain. The CDR3 loop spans 13 amino acids. The V gene's germline CDR1 is NNHDY and CDR2 SYVADS. V dropped 3 bases and J dropped 0 bases, with 3 bases sitting between them. The CDR3 DNA, read in part, is TGTGCCAGCAGTGCAGCAAACACCGGG. It translates to CASSAANTG. The full CDR3 protein reads CASSAANTGQLYF. The whole variable domain, filled in from reference TRBV13-3 and TRBJ2-2, reads EAAVTQSPRSKVAVTGGKVTLSCHQTNNHDYMYWYRQDTGHGLRLIHYSYVADSTEKGDIPDGYKASRPSQENFSLILELASLSQTAVYFCASSAANTGQLYFGEGSKLTVL.

A remark on this clone: The germline and genes are mouse ones. From the germline J gene comes the end of the CDR3, since the read stops 4 residues before it. This sample also contains other DNA sequences that code for the same CDR3. The chain couples TRBV1 to TRBJ2-1, with 12 bases identical to TRBD2. CDR3 size: 16 residues. The junction had 1 base not matched to a gene; V was cut back by 3 bases and J by 1 base. Per germline, CDR1 NSQYPW and CDR2 LRSPGD (reference sequence). CDR3 loop: CTCSAGTGGNYAEQFF. The CDR3 DNA, read in part, is TGCACCTGCAGTGCGGGGACTGGGGGGAACTATGCT.

This clone was picked up a small number of times. Gene names refer to mouse genes. The read stops 3 residues short of the end of the CDR3; the missing end is completed from the germline J gene. This chain uses TRBV5 with TRBJ1-6; D is undetermined. TRBJ1-6 is filed as an ORF, its function uncertain. The CDR3 consists of 16 residues. The germline V gene has CDR1 LGHNA and CDR2 YNLKQL (reference sequence). Trimming removed 1 base at V and 2 bases at J, with 9 bases between. The DNA read from the CDR3 is TGTGCCAGCAGCCAAGCTCCTCCAGCCTATAATTCGCCC. Amino acids: CASSQAPPAYNSP. The whole CDR3 sequence is CASSQAPPAYNSPLYF.